Below, one T cell receptor (beta chain) is given with its context. Its target is unknown. The data were obtained in a study of regulatory T cells in long-lasting Graves disease. Overall study findings and caveats: Owing to a sample size that was small, accuracy may have been reduced.

iRepertoire HTBI primers and Arm-PCR of CDR3 regions built TCR beta libraries. Each CDR3 protein gets one entry after TCRdb re-called the multiplex PCR reads with MiXCR. This sample carries roughly 560,000 distinct CDR3 sequences, around 11% of them seen once, and the ten largest clones take around 10%. Specified time point: newly diagnosed GD, antithyroid drugs for less than 3 months. Making the TCR library involved RNA that had been extracted from PBMCs. Germline CDR1 reads LNHDA; CDR2 reads SQIVND (reference sequence). V gave up 8 bases and J gave up 0 bases, with 17 bases separating them. This CDR3 spans 16 amino acids. These data also featured in a second study, about T cells in Graves' hyperthyroidism and ophthalmopathy.

Material: peripheral blood mononuclear cells (PBMCs), obtained at new diagnosis, from a patient treated with antithyroid drugs. V usage is TRBV19 and J usage is TRBJ2-1; D is perhaps TRBD2 (6 bases). The receptor was isolated from a woman aged 25 to 45 with Graves disease. The CDR3 nucleotides are TGTGCCAGTGCCACCGCGGGACCAAGCTCCTACAATGAGCAGTTCTTC. Protein: CASATAGPSSYNEQFF.